The 26 T cell receptor beta chains in this list originate from one sample, sequenced in a study of OX40 agonist ivuxolimab in advanced cancers. Sequencing used immunoSEQ multiplex PCR; TCRdb keeps in-frame clones, though not all of them. The table has tens of thousands of clones, 65% to 90% seen once. The sequencing here drew on CD4+ or CD8+ T cells sorted from blood, taken in a trial of the OX40 agonist ivuxolimab. These receptors originate from an adult with an advanced solid tumor such as melanoma, head and neck, liver or kidney cancer.

In its sample, this clone was seen a few times. A read error may produce the germline difference seen at one junction end. The J gene is TRBJ2-7, the V gene TRBV5-6; possibly TRBD1 or TRBD2 for D (5 bases each). The length of the CDR3 is 15 residues. Germline values: CDR1 SGHDT, CDR2 YYEEEE. DNA of the CDR3: TGTGCCAGCAGCACGGGACCGCCACCCTCCCACGAGCAGTACTTC. Amino acid sequence: CASSTGPPPSHEQYF.

The chain couples TRBV18 to TRBJ2-2; D perhaps matches TRBD1 (5 bases). Germline V gene lookup returns CDR1 KGHSH and CDR2 LQKENI. V lost 5 bases, J lost 2 bases, and 9 bases lay in between. There are 14 residues in the CDR3. CDR3 region: CASSMDINTGELFF. The DNA for the CDR3 is TGTGCCAGCTCAATGGACATAAACACCGGGGAGCTGTTTTTT.

The CDR3: CASRTGTGTYEQYF. The CDR3 DNA reads as TGTGCCAGCAGGACCGGGACAGGTACCTACGAGCAGTACTTC. The chain employs TRBV6-5 and TRBJ2-7; 8 bases map to TRBD1. The V segment lost 6 bases and the J segment 2 bases; nucleotides outside the gene matches: 6. CDR1 MNHEY and CDR2 SVGAGI come from the germline V gene. The CDR3 is 14 amino acids.

This chain joins TRBV7-9 and TRBJ2-7, with 10 nucleotides matching TRBD1. The CDR3 runs 15 residues. Germline V gives CDR1 SEHNR, CDR2 FQNEAQ (reference sequence). Losses at the gene ends were 0 bases for V and 7 bases for J; bases not matched to a gene: 6. CDR3 coding DNA: TGTGCCAGCAGCTTAGCGCCGACAGGGGGCCGAGAGCAGTACTTC. Its protein is CASSLAPTGGREQYF.

The rearrangement joins TRBV18 to TRBJ2-3; 7 bases match TRBD1. The CDR3 runs to 15 residues. J was trimmed by 1 base and V by 5 bases; bases with no gene match: 6. The germline gives CDR1 KGHSH, CDR2 LQKENI. The CDR3 DNA sequence: TGTGCCAGCTCAGACTCAGGGGGAGGCACAGATACGCAGTATTTT. This gives the protein CASSDSGGGTDTQYF. Variable domain in full (rest from reference TRBV18 and TRBJ2-3): NAGVMQNPRHLVRRRGQEARLRCSPMKGHSHVYWYRQLPEEGLKFMVYLQKENIIDESGMPKERFSAEFPKEGPSILRIQQVVRGDSAAYFCASSDSGGGTDTQYFGPGTRLTVL.

The chain recombines TRBV15 with TRBJ2-5, with D possibly matching TRBD2 (6 bases). The CDR3 is 21 residues long. Trimming left V 0 bases short and J 2 bases short, with 28 bases between. CDR1 LNHNV and CDR2 YYDKDF come from the germline V gene (reference sequence). CDR3 sequence: CATSRDHWPSRPEEGQETQYF. CDR3 coding DNA: TGTGCCACCAGCAGAGACCATTGGCCCTCACGGCCCGAGGAGGGGCAAGAGACCCAGTACTTC.

The CDR3 DNA follows: TGTGCCAGCAGTTCCTCGGGACGGACGAACACTGAAGCTTTCTTT. It translates to CASSSSGRTNTEAFF. The genes are TRBV6-6 and TRBJ1-1, with D possibly matching TRBD1 (5 bases). Trimming removed 4 bases from V and 1 base from J, with 13 bases in between. The CDR3 extends over 15 amino acids. Germline V gene data show CDR1 as MNHNY and CDR2 as SVGAGI (reference sequence).

The chain uses TRBV7-2 and TRBJ2-2; D gene ambiguous. The CDR3 length is 15 residues. Trimming removed 7 bases from V and 3 bases from J, with 15 bases in between. The germline CDR1 and CDR2 sequences are SGHTA and FQGNSA. In nucleotides, the CDR3 is TGTGCCAGCACCTCCCCTCAAGGGTACACCGGGGAGCTGTTTTTT. Amino acids: CASTSPQGYTGELFF.

This clone is a singleton in its sample. As DNA, the CDR3 is TGTGCCAGCGGAGAACTAGCGGGGGGTGAGCAGTTCTTC. The encoded protein is CASGELAGGEQFF. This chain uses TRBV6-4 with TRBJ2-1, with 12 bases that match TRBD2. This CDR3 has 13 residues. The V and J ends lost 8 bases and 9 bases, in that order; junction bases with no gene match: 5. The germline gives CDR1 MRHNA, CDR2 SNTAGT.

The chain employs TRBV28 and TRBJ2-7, with D maybe TRBD2 (6 bases). This CDR3 spans 15 amino acids. The ends were cut back, 11 bases at V and 1 base at J, with 21 bases in the middle. Looked up from germline, CDR1 is MDHEN and CDR2 is SYDVKM. The CDR3 DNA reads TGTGCCCTTGGGGACTCCCGTTTGCCATCCTACGAGCAGTACTTC. Its translation is CALGDSRLPSYEQYF.

The chain links TRBV7-9 to TRBJ1-1; no clear D gene. V lost 2 bases and J 4 bases, leaving 8 bases between the germline ends. The CDR3 contains 13 residues. Germline assignment: CDR1 SEHNR and CDR2 FQNEAQ (reference sequence). In DNA, the CDR3 is TGTGCCAGCAGCTTAAGTGGCGGCACTGAAGCTTTCTTT. It is translated as CASSLSGGTEAFF.

This chain joins TRBV7-3 and TRBJ2-3, with D perhaps TRBD1 (5 bases). V was cut by 1 base and J by 0 bases, with 11 bases left in between. Germline assignment: CDR1 SGHTA and CDR2 FQGTGA. The CDR3 runs to 16 residues. CDR3 nucleotides: TGTGCCAGCAGCTTAAAACCAGGGCTGAGCACAGATACGCAGTATTTT. As protein: CASSLKPGLSTDTQYF.

J is TRBJ1-1 and V is TRBV7-8, with D unresolved. Trimming left V 1 base short and J 1 base short, with 25 bases between. The germline gives CDR1 SGHVS, CDR2 FQNEAQ. This CDR3 is 20 amino acids long. Here the CDR3 reads CASSLVRFFGQETWNTEAFF. The CDR3 region has the DNA TGTGCCAGCAGCTTAGTTAGGTTTTTTGGCCAGGAAACCTGGAACACTGAAGCTTTCTTT.

The CDR3 DNA follows: TGTGCCAGCAGATTCGGGAGGGCCTCCTACGAGCAGTACTTC. It yields the protein CASRFGRASYEQYF. The chain is built from TRBV28 and TRBJ2-7, with 8 positions matching TRBD2. Germline V CDR1 and CDR2: MDHEN, SYDVKM. The CDR3 has 14 residues. Germline trimming cut 6 bases from V and 0 bases from J; bases unmatched to any gene: 4.

V is TRBV2 and J is TRBJ1-2; TRBD1 is a possible D gene (5 bases). Trimming removed 7 bases at V and 3 bases at J, with 12 bases between. CDR3 length equals 13 residues. Germline lookup yields CDR1 SNHLY and CDR2 FYNNEI. The CDR3 nucleotides are TGTGCCAGCACCCCAGAGGGACACTATGGCTACACCTTC. Protein product: CASTPEGHYGYTF.

The gene calls are TRBV27 and TRBJ1-5, with D possibly matching TRBD1 (5 bases). V gave up 2 bases and J gave up 7 bases, with 12 bases separating them. The CDR3 runs 14 residues. In germline, CDR1 is MNHEY, CDR2 SMNVEV (reference sequence). The CDR3 DNA reads TGTGCCAGCAGTTTAGGGGGGAGCGTGCAGCCCCAGCATTTT. Protein: CASSLGGSVQPQHF.

This chain connects TRBV11-3 to TRBJ2-1, with 12 bases that match TRBD1. The J segment lost 10 bases and the V segment lost 9 bases, leaving 10 bases of the junction unmatched. The CDR3 has 14 residues. Germline V gives CDR1 SGHNT, CDR2 YENEEA. The CDR3: CARGTGGVLLEQFF. DNA of the CDR3: TGTGCCAGAGGGACAGGGGGCGTTCTCCTGGAGCAGTTCTTC.

V is TRBV5-1 and J is TRBJ2-5; D tentatively fits TRBD1 or TRBD2 (6 bases each). Germline V gives CDR1 SGHRS, CDR2 YFSETQ. The CDR3 totals 15 residues. Trimming stripped 3 bases from V and 2 bases from J, with 14 bases between. DNA of the CDR3: TGCGCCAGCAGCTCCCTAGGAGGGGGGCAAGAGACCCAGTACTTC. It yields the protein CASSSLGGGQETQYF.

The chain has TRBV2 and TRBJ2-1; the match to TRBD2 covers 7 bases. The ends lost 7 bases at V and 12 bases at J; junction bases unmatched: 9. This CDR3 spans 12 amino acids. Germline V gives CDR1 SNHLY, CDR2 FYNNEI. The CDR3 DNA sequence: TGTGCCAGCACCGGGGAGGGAAGGGGGCAGTTCTTC. It specifies CASTGEGRGQFF.

The chain recombines TRBV11-2 with TRBJ2-2; TRBD1 matches at 7 bases. Looked up from germline, CDR1 is SGHAT and CDR2 is FQNNGV. The CDR3 covers 15 residues. V gave up 4 bases and J gave up 5 bases; unmatched junction bases: 7. DNA of the CDR3: TGTGCCAGCAGCTCAACAGGGGACGTGACCGGGGAGCTGTTTTTT. Protein sequence: CASSSTGDVTGELFF.

This chain connects TRBV13 to TRBJ2-2; TRBD1 matches at 8 bases. V was clipped by 6 bases and J by 3 bases; unmatched bases: 9. Germline values: CDR1 PRHDT, CDR2 FYEKMQ (reference sequence). The CDR3 spans 16 residues. The CDR3 protein is CASRSGQVGDTGELFF. As DNA, the CDR3 is TGTGCCAGCAGATCGGGACAGGTGGGGGACACCGGGGAGCTGTTTTTT.

The V and J genes are TRBV7-3 and TRBJ2-1; the match to TRBD2 covers 8 bases. The length of the CDR3 is 14 residues. J was trimmed by 5 bases and V by 2 bases; bases with no gene match: 2. Germline V lookup: CDR1 SGHTA, CDR2 FQGTGA. The CDR3 loop reads CASSLVAGNNEQFF. Written as DNA, the CDR3 is TGTGCCAGCAGCTTAGTAGCGGGGAACAATGAGCAGTTCTTC.

The rearrangement joins TRBV30 to TRBJ2-2; 9 nucleotides agree with TRBD2. Trimming took 4 bases from V and 8 from J; bases not matched to a gene: 8. Germline loops: CDR1 GTSNPN, CDR2 SVGIG (reference sequence). CDR3 size: 14 residues. The DNA for the CDR3 is TGTGCCTGGACTGAGCCTAGCGGGATAGGGGAGCTGTTTTTT. This codes for CAWTEPSGIGELFF.

The chain recombines TRBV19 with TRBJ1-1, with TRBD1 matching 8 bases. The junction had 7 bases not matched to a gene; V was cut back by 3 bases and J by 1 base. The CDR3 spans 16 residues. Per germline, CDR1 LNHDA and CDR2 SQIVND (reference sequence). CDR3 sequence reads: CASSISRTGTNTEAFF. In DNA, the CDR3 is TGTGCCAGTAGTATCTCCAGGACAGGGACGAACACTGAAGCTTTCTTT. Supplemented by reference TRBV19 and TRBJ1-1, the full variable domain reads DGGITQSPKYLFRKEGQNVTLSCEQNLNHDAMYWYRQDPGQGLRLIYYSQIVNDFQKGDIAEGYSVSREKKESFPLTVTSAQKNPTAFYLCASSISRTGTNTEAFFGQGTRLTVV.

The V call is TRBV5-5, the J call TRBJ2-5, with D possibly TRBD1 on 5 matching bases. Germline CDR1 and CDR2: SGHKS and YYEKEE (reference sequence). This CDR3 is built from 14 residues. The V end lost 0 bases, the J end lost 0 bases, and 6 bases lay between the germline ends. The CDR3 sequence: CASSLGQNQETQYF. CDR3 nucleotides: TGTGCCAGCAGCTTGGGACAGAACCAAGAGACCCAGTACTTC.

V gene TRBV4-1 combines with J gene TRBJ2-2; possibly TRBD2 for D (6 bases). The CDR3 sequence is 17 residues long. V shed 0 bases and J shed 2 bases, with 13 bases lying between them. Germline CDR1 reads MGHRA; CDR2 reads YSYEKL. CDR3 protein: CASSQDYTGANTGELFF. The CDR3 coding sequence is TGCGCCAGCAGCCAAGATTATACGGGAGCAAACACCGGGGAGCTGTTTTTT.